Presented here are 12 T cell receptor beta chains from one specimen sequenced in a study of memory CD4+ T cells and cytomegalovirus serostatus. The sort gate was single viable CD3+CD4+CD8-CD45RO+ cells for memory CD4+ T cells. Libraries were prepared by immunoSEQ multiplex PCR; TCRdb keeps only in-frame clonotypes and omits some of them. The table records roughly 28,000 clones, about 81% of them present only once. What was sequenced was memory CD4+ T cells from blood. These receptor sequences come from an adult in good health and CMV-seronegative.

The genes are TRBV5-1 and TRBJ1-2; D is uncertain. The CDR3 length is 14 residues. CDR1 is SGHRS, CDR2 YFSETQ, per germline. The germline V and J ends were trimmed by 0 bases and 6 bases, with 12 bases remaining between them. As DNA, the CDR3 is TGCGCCAGCAGCTTGGAAACCTCCCGCAATGGCTACACCTTC. As protein: CASSLETSRNGYTF.

The chain is built from TRBV4-3 and TRBJ1-2; D unresolved. The germline V gene has CDR1 LGHNA and CDR2 YSLEER. CDR3 length: 13 residues. Trimming stripped 4 bases from V and 2 bases from J, with 8 bases between. The CDR3 region is CASSPAENYGYTF. The CDR3 coding sequence is TGCGCCAGCAGCCCAGCAGAAAACTATGGCTACACCTTC.

The chain has TRBV30 and TRBJ1-2; D ambiguous. V shed 0 bases and J shed 0 bases, with 14 bases lying between them. The CDR3 covers 16 residues. Germline V CDR1 and CDR2: GTSNPN, SVGIG (reference sequence). The CDR3 here is CAWSVPWPAANYGYTF. The CDR3 DNA reads TGTGCCTGGAGTGTACCATGGCCTGCAGCTAACTATGGCTACACCTTC.

This chain connects TRBV19 to TRBJ2-5; D uncertain. The J call is uncertain, as TRBJ2-7 better fits the DNA end. CDR1 LNHDA and CDR2 SQIVND come from the germline V gene (reference sequence). The CDR3 spans 13 residues. CDR3 DNA: TGTGCCAGTAGCGGGCAGGTTATCCACGAGCAGTACTTC. This sequence encodes CASSGQVIHEQYF.

V gene TRBV18 combines with J gene TRBJ1-6; 7 bases match TRBD1. V lost 6 bases and J lost 0; bases outside the gene matches: 2. CDR1 KGHSH and CDR2 LQKENI come from the germline V gene. This CDR3 is 15 amino acids long. CDR3 amino acids: CASSRDSSYNSPLHF. CDR3 DNA sequence: TGTGCCAGCTCGCGGGACAGCTCCTATAATTCACCCCTCCACTTT.

J is TRBJ2-3 and V is TRBV4-3; tentatively, D is TRBD2 (5 bases). Trimming pared 0 bases from V and 5 bases from J, leaving 9 bases between. Germline V gene sequence: CDR1 LGHNA, CDR2 YSLEER. This CDR3 has 14 residues. CDR3 DNA: TGCGCCAGCAGCCAAGACACGCGGGTAGATACGCAGTATTTT. Translating gives CASSQDTRVDTQYF.

CDR3 protein: CASSIGARGSTNEKLFF. CDR3 nucleotide sequence: TGTGCCAGTAGTATTGGGGCGCGAGGTTCAACTAATGAAAAACTGTTTTTT. The chain links TRBV19 to TRBJ1-4, with a weak D call TRBD1 (5 bases). The germline V gene has CDR1 LNHDA and CDR2 SQIVND (reference sequence). CDR3 length equals 17 residues. The V gene lost 3 bases and the J gene lost 0 bases, with 14 bases spanning the gap. The whole variable domain, remainder taken from reference TRBV19 and TRBJ1-4, is DGGITQSPKYLFRKEGQNVTLSCEQNLNHDAMYWYRQDPGQGLRLIYYSQIVNDFQKGDIAEGYSVSREKKESFPLTVTSAQKNPTAFYLCASSIGARGSTNEKLFFGSGTQLSVL.

The chain has TRBV5-1 and TRBJ1-1, with D perhaps TRBD1 (5 bases). Germline loops: CDR1 SGHRS, CDR2 YFSETQ. The germline V and J ends were trimmed by 0 bases and 4 bases, with 13 bases remaining between them. The CDR3 covers 15 residues. CDR3 DNA: TGCGCCAGCAGCTTGGATTGGGGGGGTGCCACTGAAGCTTTCTTT. Amino acids: CASSLDWGGATEAFF.

This rearrangement joins TRBV7-2 to TRBJ2-2; possible D gene TRBD2, 5 bases. Trimming cost V 7 bases and J 5 bases, with 11 bases left between them. The CDR3 has 13 residues. Per germline, CDR1 SGHTA and CDR2 FQGNSA. The CDR3 nucleotides read TGTGCCAGCACCCCACGGAGGACCGGGGAGCTGTTTTTT. It encodes CASTPRRTGELFF.

This clone was seen only a few times. This chain joins TRBV7-9 and TRBJ1-4; 9 bases agree with TRBD1. This CDR3 is built from 14 residues. CDR1 SEHNR and CDR2 FQNEAQ come from the germline V gene (reference sequence). With V trimmed by 5 bases and J by 7 bases, 5 bases remained unmatched. The CDR3 protein is CASSPGQGGEKLFF. The CDR3 DNA is TGTGCCAGCAGCCCGGGACAGGGTGGTGAAAAACTGTTTTTT.

The rearrangement joins TRBV11-3 to TRBJ2-1, with D perhaps being TRBD1 or TRBD2 (5 bases each). Trimming stripped 5 bases from V and 4 bases from J, with 15 bases between. CDR3 length: 15 residues. Germline loops: CDR1 SGHNT, CDR2 YENEEA. CDR3 bases: TGTGCCAGCAGCCCGGCCGGGACGGGTTACAATGAGCAGTTCTTC. Protein sequence: CASSPAGTGYNEQFF.

The chain joins TRBV30 to TRBJ2-1, with TRBD2 matching over 8 bases. This CDR3 contains 15 residues. V gave up 4 bases and J gave up 9 bases; unmatched junction bases: 14. Germline V gene lookup returns CDR1 GTSNPN and CDR2 SVGIG (reference sequence). This CDR3 is CAWIPSAGGRVEQFF. CDR3 nucleotide sequence: TGTGCCTGGATCCCTTCCGCGGGGGGTCGAGTTGAGCAGTTCTTC.